These 23 T cell receptor beta chains originate from one sample sequenced in a study of blood T cell repertoires in COVID-19. Only in-frame clones appear in the TCRdb table, and some are missing; sequencing was by immunoSEQ multiplex PCR. The profile shows about 82,000 clones, roughly 80% of them singletons. The sequencing sample was made of peripheral blood. Source of these receptors: a woman in her 40s with active or convalescent COVID-19.

A few counts support this clone. The gene calls are TRBV5-1 and TRBJ1-1; 9 bases line up with TRBD1. Unmatched junction bases numbered 11, after V lost 0 bases and J lost 2 bases. The CDR3 is 18 amino acids. Germline V gene sequence: CDR1 SGHRS, CDR2 YFSETQ. The CDR3 region has the DNA TGCGCCAGCAGCTTGGTGGCCCTGGGACAGGGTTATAACACTGAAGCTTTCTTT. It codes for CASSLVALGQGYNTEAFF.

The chain recombines TRBV7-2 with TRBJ1-1; no definite D call. This CDR3 has 13 residues. The germline V gene has CDR1 SGHTA and CDR2 FQGNSA. Trimming pared 3 bases from V and 2 bases from J, leaving 7 bases between. The CDR3 DNA reads as TGTGCCAGCAGCTTTCAGGAAAACACTGAAGCTTTCTTT. Encoded protein: CASSFQENTEAFF.

V gene TRBV10-3 combines with J gene TRBJ2-7, with unresolved D. The germline V gene has CDR1 ENHRY and CDR2 SYGVKD. V lost 2 bases and J lost 2, with 7 bases in between. The CDR3 is 13 amino acids. The CDR3 DNA reads TGTGCCATCAGTGAGGGCCAGACCTACGAGCAGTACTTC. Amino acid sequence: CAISEGQTYEQYF.

This chain links TRBV7-8 with TRBJ1-1, with 9 positions matching TRBD1. There are 16 residues in the CDR3. V shed 5 bases, J shed 0 bases, and the junction held 7 bases outside the gene matches. CDR1 is SGHVS and CDR2 is FQNEAQ in the germline V gene. The CDR3 nucleotides read TGTGCCAGCAGCAAGGGGACAGGGAGTTTGAACACTGAAGCTTTCTTT. This sequence encodes CASSKGTGSLNTEAFF.

The V gene is TRBV6-5, the J gene TRBJ1-5, with unresolved D. V was clipped by 2 bases and J by 2 bases, with 7 bases between them. The germline V gene has CDR1 MNHEY and CDR2 SVGAGI. This CDR3 comprises 14 residues. CDR3 bases: TGTGCCAGCAGTTACATGGAGGGCAATCAGCCCCAGCATTTT. It codes for CASSYMEGNQPQHF.

This clone occurred a few times. The J gene is TRBJ1-5, the V gene TRBV19; maybe TRBD1 (5 bases). Per germline, CDR1 LNHDA and CDR2 SQIVND (reference sequence). The CDR3 covers 19 residues. Trimming took 3 bases from V and 0 from J, leaving 21 bases between them. CDR3 sequence reads: CASSMRRQGYFDSNQPQHF. The CDR3 nucleotides read TGTGCCAGTAGTATGAGACGGCAGGGATACTTCGATAGCAATCAGCCCCAGCATTTT.

This chain links TRBV18 with TRBJ1-5, with 7 bases fitting TRBD1. The CDR3 sequence is 16 residues long. The ends lost 3 bases at V and 0 bases at J; junction bases unmatched: 5. Per the germline V gene, CDR1 is KGHSH and CDR2 is LQKENI. CDR3 in amino acids: CASSPGDSDSNQPQHF. CDR3 bases: TGTGCCAGCTCACCGGGGGACAGCGATAGCAATCAGCCCCAGCATTTT.

The V and J genes are TRBV7-2 and TRBJ2-7, with 10 bases identical to TRBD1. J lost 11 bases, V lost 4 bases, and 8 bases had no gene match. This CDR3 is built from 13 residues. Germline values: CDR1 SGHTA, CDR2 FQGNSA. CDR3 loop: CASSSIPGTGEYF. DNA for the CDR3: TGTGCCAGCAGCTCAATCCCCGGGACAGGGGAGTACTTC.

The chain couples TRBV5-4 to TRBJ2-7; 10 bases are a match to TRBD1. This CDR3 is built from 15 residues. With V trimmed by 5 bases and J by 5 bases, 10 bases remained unmatched. The germline V gene has CDR1 SGHNT and CDR2 YYREEE (reference sequence). CDR3 DNA sequence: TGTGCCAGCAGAAGGGACAGGGGTAATCATCACGAGCAGTACTTC. Its protein product is CASRRDRGNHHEQYF.

The genes are TRBV5-8 and TRBJ1-6; D is perhaps TRBD1 (5 bases). V lost 6 bases to trimming and J lost 0 bases, with 10 bases between them. The V gene's germline CDR1 is SGHTS and CDR2 YDEGEE. The CDR3 loop spans 15 amino acids. CDR3 residues: CASNRQLSYNSPLHF. CDR3 nucleotides: TGTGCCAGCAACCGACAGCTCTCCTATAATTCACCCCTCCACTTT.

The chain combines TRBV27 with TRBJ1-5, with D uncertain. The V end was cut by 3 bases, the J end by 0 bases, with 9 bases between. Germline V gene lookup returns CDR1 MNHEY and CDR2 SMNVEV (reference sequence). The CDR3 totals 15 residues. The chain's CDR3 is CASSFLAASNQPQHF. CDR3 nucleotide sequence: TGTGCCAGCAGTTTTCTAGCCGCTAGCAATCAGCCCCAGCATTTT.

J is TRBJ2-7 and V is TRBV10-3; D unresolved. The V end was cut by 0 bases, the J end by 5 bases, with 8 bases between. The CDR3 sequence is 13 residues long. Germline CDR1 and CDR2: ENHRY and SYGVKD. In DNA, the CDR3 is TGTGCCATCAGTGAGTCGCGCGGTGACGAGCAGTACTTC. Translated: CAISESRGDEQYF.

The V gene is TRBV5-1, the J gene TRBJ2-1; 13 nucleotides line up with TRBD2. The length of the CDR3 is 15 residues. Trimming removed 4 bases from V and 7 bases from J; junction bases left unmatched: 5. Germline V gives CDR1 SGHRS, CDR2 YFSETQ. CDR3 DNA: TGCGCCAGCAGCCGGACTAGCGGGAGATGGAATGAGCAGTTCTTC. Encoded protein: CASSRTSGRWNEQFF.

The V call is TRBV18, the J call TRBJ1-6; TRBD1 agrees at 8 bases. J lost 11 bases, V lost 3 bases, and 21 bases had no gene match. CDR3 length: 19 amino acids. Germline assignment: CDR1 KGHSH and CDR2 LQKENI. CDR3 in DNA: TGTGCCAGCTCACCCCTGCCACTCTATCCGGGACAGGCCCAAACACCCCTCCACTTT. It encodes CASSPLPLYPGQAQTPLHF.

This chain uses TRBV30 with TRBJ1-5; perhaps TRBD1 as D (5 bases). The CDR3 sequence is 15 residues long. Per the germline V gene, CDR1 is GTSNPN and CDR2 is SVGIG (reference sequence). V was shortened by 0 bases and J by 4 bases, with 13 bases between the two germline ends. CDR3 nucleotide sequence: TGTGCCTGGAGTGTGGGGGGTCATGGGAATCAGCCCCAGCATTTT. This translates into CAWSVGGHGNQPQHF.

This clone was picked up one time. This chain joins TRBV2 and TRBJ1-2; D possibly corresponds to TRBD1 (6 bases). Looked up from germline, CDR1 is SNHLY and CDR2 is FYNNEI. The CDR3 is made up of 13 amino acids. V lost 4 bases and J lost 8, with 14 bases in between. The CDR3 DNA is TGTGCCAGCAGTGTGTTACTCCAGGGGGGCTACACCTTC. Protein product: CASSVLLQGGYTF.

This clone has a handful of counts. The junction shows a germline mismatch at one end, possibly a read error. The J gene is TRBJ1-6, the V gene TRBV28; D is possibly TRBD1 (6 bases). The CDR3 spans 13 residues. Germline values: CDR1 MDHEN, CDR2 SYDVKM. CDR3 coding DNA: TGTGCCAGCAGCACACCAGGAGGGGGGGTAGGGGACTTT. Amino acids: CASSTPGGGVGDF.

This clone came up once. The chain carries TRBV28 and TRBJ1-1; tentative D call: TRBD1 (5 bases). Germline CDR1 reads MDHEN; CDR2 reads SYDVKM. The CDR3 spans 16 residues. The V gene lost 0 bases and the J gene lost 1 base, with 12 bases spanning the gap. The CDR3 reads CASSLWGGTGNTEAFF. The CDR3 DNA reads as TGTGCCAGCAGTTTATGGGGGGGGACTGGGAACACTGAAGCTTTCTTT.

The V call is TRBV3-1 (or the pseudogene TRBV3-2), the J call TRBJ2-7; D gene ambiguous. Trimming removed 7 bases from V and 8 bases from J, with 9 bases in between. The CDR3 runs to 10 residues. Germline CDR1 LGHDT, CDR2 YNNKEL (reference sequence). CDR3 loop: CASIAAKQYF. The CDR3 DNA sequence: TGTGCCAGCATAGCAGCTAAGCAGTACTTC.

CDR3 sequence: CASSEGFRVNTEAFF. The CDR3, as DNA: TGTGCCAGCAGTGAGGGGTTCAGGGTGAACACTGAAGCTTTCTTT. The chain employs TRBV6-1 and TRBJ1-1, with D possibly TRBD1 on 5 matching bases. The ends were cut back, 3 bases at V and 0 bases at J, with 11 bases in the middle. Per germline, CDR1 MNHNS and CDR2 SASEGT. There are 15 residues in the CDR3.

The V gene is TRBV19, the J gene TRBJ1-3, with D tentatively TRBD1 (5 bases). V gave up 6 bases and J gave up 0 bases, with 12 bases separating them. CDR1 is LNHDA, CDR2 SQIVND, per germline (reference sequence). There are 15 residues in the CDR3. In nucleotides, the CDR3 is TGTGCCAGTAGAGACCACAGGTTCTCTGGAAACACCATATATTTT. Its protein is CASRDHRFSGNTIYF.

The chain couples TRBV3-1 (or the pseudogene TRBV3-2) to TRBJ1-6, with TRBD1 matching over 8 bases. Per the germline V gene, CDR1 is LGHDT and CDR2 is YNNKEL (reference sequence). With 3 bases clipped from V and 6 bases from J, the junction kept 7 bases outside the gene matches. The length of the CDR3 is 16 residues. The CDR3 region is CASSHERTGPNSPLHF. DNA of the CDR3: TGTGCCAGCAGCCATGAACGGACAGGGCCTAATTCACCCCTCCACTTT.

This clone was recorded once. The CDR3 nucleotides read TGTGCCAGCAGTTACGGGACAGTTCCGTACTACGAGCAGTACTTC. Translated: CASSYGTVPYYEQYF. The chain recombines TRBV6-2 or TRBV6-3 with TRBJ2-7, with 7 bases lining up with TRBD1. The V gene end was trimmed by 2 bases and the J gene end by 3 bases; junction bases not matched to a gene: 7. The CDR3 is 15 residues long. Per germline, CDR1 MNHEY and CDR2 SVGEGT.